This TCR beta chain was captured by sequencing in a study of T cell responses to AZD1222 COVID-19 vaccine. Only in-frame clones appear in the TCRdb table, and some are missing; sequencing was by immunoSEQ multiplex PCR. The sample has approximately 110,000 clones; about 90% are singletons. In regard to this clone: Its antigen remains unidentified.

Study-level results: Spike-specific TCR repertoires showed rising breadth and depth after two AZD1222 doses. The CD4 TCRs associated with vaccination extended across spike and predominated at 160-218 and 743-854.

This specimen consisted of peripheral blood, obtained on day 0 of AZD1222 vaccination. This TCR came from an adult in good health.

The CDR3 bases are TGTGCCAGCAGTTCGGACAGGGGTAGGGGCTACACCTTC. Translating it yields CASSSDRGRGYTF. The chain couples TRBV28 to TRBJ1-2; TRBD1 matches 9 bases. Germline loops: CDR1 MDHEN, CDR2 SYDVKM. The CDR3 runs to 13 residues. Trimming cost V 4 bases and J 8 bases; bases outside gene matches: 5.